Below are 17 T cell receptor beta chains sequenced from a single sample in a study of T-cell memory formation after mild COVID-19. TCRdb itself ran the 5' RACE reads through MiXCR, one entry per CDR3 protein. Of around 300,000 distinct CDR3 sequences listed, about 13% were seen once; the top ten hold roughly 21%. Sample: PBMCs or a T cell subset sorted from them (not recorded which). These receptors all stem from a man younger than 35 who had mild COVID-19 (a few samples of this study predate the infection). Cell type and time point are not known.

V gene TRBV11-2 combines with J gene TRBJ2-1; D may match TRBD1 or TRBD2 (5 bases each). V lost 7 bases to trimming and J lost 9 bases, with 16 bases between them. Germline loops: CDR1 SGHAT, CDR2 FQNNGV. The CDR3 loop spans 13 amino acids. The CDR3 coding sequence is TGTGCCAGCATGGGGCTAGCCGACCGTGAGCAGTTCTTC. It translates to CASMGLADREQFF.

This chain joins TRBV2 and TRBJ2-7; no definite D call. Trimming took 1 base from V and 5 from J, leaving 6 bases between them. The germline gives CDR1 SNHLY, CDR2 FYNNEI. This CDR3 comprises 12 residues. DNA for the CDR3: TGTGCCAGCAGTGAAGAGGGTAACGAGCAGTACTTC. Its translation is CASSEEGNEQYF.

This chain links TRBV20-1 with TRBJ2-5; D might be TRBD2 (5 bases). The CDR3 covers 12 residues. Trimming removed 5 bases from V and 5 bases from J, with 12 bases in between. Germline V gene sequence: CDR1 DFQATT, CDR2 SNEGSKA (reference sequence). CDR3: CSAPDSPETQYF. The DNA for the CDR3 is TGCAGTGCTCCGGACTCCCCCGAGACCCAGTACTTC.

Only a few counts were recorded for this clonotype. The chain links TRBV7-2 to TRBJ1-1; D uncertain. Per germline, CDR1 SGHTA and CDR2 FQGNSA. The CDR3 sequence is 13 residues long. Trimming left V 0 bases short and J 2 bases short, with 4 bases between. CDR3 residues: CASSLAANTEAFF. The CDR3 DNA reads as TGTGCCAGCAGCTTAGCAGCTAACACTGAAGCTTTCTTT.

This clonotype was seen ten or more times. The gene calls are TRBV29-1 and TRBJ2-7; no firm D call. Germline CDR1 reads SQVTM; CDR2 reads ANQGSEA. This CDR3 is built from 11 residues. The ends were cut back, 5 bases at V and 3 bases at J, with 8 bases in the middle. The CDR3, as DNA: TGCAGCGTTAGTCAGAACTACGAGCAGTACTTC. This sequence encodes CSVSQNYEQYF.

V usage is TRBV6-5 and J usage is TRBJ1-6; D unresolved. The CDR3 totals 15 residues. CDR1 and CDR2 from the germline V gene are MNHEY and SVGAGI. V lost 2 bases and J lost 6, with 11 bases in between. CDR3 protein: CASSYRQALNSPLHF. The CDR3 nucleotides are TGTGCCAGCAGTTACCGGCAGGCCCTTAATTCACCCCTCCACTTT.

The V and J genes are TRBV5-1 and TRBJ1-1; weak D call: TRBD1 (6 bases). The CDR3 extends over 12 amino acids. The germline V gene has CDR1 SGHRS and CDR2 YFSETQ. The V end lost 3 bases, the J end lost 6 bases, and 9 bases lay between the germline ends. CDR3 in amino acids: CASSSQGSEAFF. The CDR3 bases are TGCGCCAGCAGCTCACAGGGATCTGAAGCTTTCTTT.

This chain joins TRBV7-2 and TRBJ2-1, with 12 bases fitting TRBD2. Germline V gene lookup returns CDR1 SGHTA and CDR2 FQGNSA. The CDR3 loop spans 17 amino acids. Trimming cost V 3 bases and J 6 bases; bases outside gene matches: 9. CDR3 sequence (DNA): TGTGCCAGCAGCTTTCAAGGACTAGCGGGGAGGCGCAATGAGCAGTTCTTC. Translating gives CASSFQGLAGRRNEQFF.

The chain's CDR3 is CATSDPTLAGVTDTQYF. CDR3 nucleotide sequence: TGTGCCACCAGTGATCCTACCCTAGCGGGGGTCACAGATACGCAGTATTTT. This chain uses TRBV24-1 with TRBJ2-3, with TRBD2 identical over 10 bases. V was pared by 3 bases and J by 2 bases, with 7 bases of the junction left unmatched. CDR3 length: 17 amino acids. Germline lookup yields CDR1 KGHDR and CDR2 SFDVKD.

V is TRBV5-1 and J is TRBJ2-7; 10 nucleotides align to TRBD1. Trimming at V came to 5 bases and at J to 2 bases, leaving 7 bases not matched to a gene. This CDR3 has 15 amino acids. Germline V gives CDR1 SGHRS, CDR2 YFSETQ. CDR3 sequence: CASRSSGTGAYEQYF. The DNA for the CDR3 is TGCGCCAGCAGGTCGAGCGGGACAGGGGCCTACGAGCAGTACTTC.

The chain employs TRBV7-2 and TRBJ2-1; 7 nucleotides align to TRBD1. CDR1 is SGHTA, CDR2 FQGNSA, per germline. CDR3 length: 16 residues. V shed 5 bases and J 4 bases; nucleotides not matched to a gene: 11. The CDR3 is CASSTRDSSPYNEQFF. The CDR3 DNA reads as TGTGCCAGCAGCACCCGGGACAGCTCCCCTTACAATGAGCAGTTCTTC.

This clonotype was observed at least ten times. The chain is built from TRBV6-6 and TRBJ2-3; 7 nucleotides agree with TRBD1. The germline gives CDR1 MNHNY, CDR2 SVGAGI (reference sequence). CDR3 size: 15 residues. J was trimmed by 2 bases and V by 5 bases; bases with no gene match: 7. The CDR3 is CASSLGQLNTDTQYF. CDR3 DNA: TGTGCCAGCAGTCTGGGACAGCTAAACACAGATACGCAGTATTTT.

This clonotype was observed a handful of times. CDR3 amino acids: CASRTQGDNSPLHF. CDR3 nucleotide sequence: TGCGCCAGCAGGACTCAGGGAGATAATTCACCCCTCCACTTT. The rearrangement uses TRBV5-1 and TRBJ1-6, with D possibly TRBD1 on 5 matching bases. The V gene's germline CDR1 is SGHRS and CDR2 YFSETQ. The V end lost 5 bases, the J end lost 5 bases, and 11 bases lay between the germline ends. The CDR3 extends over 14 amino acids.

V gene TRBV25-1 combines with J gene TRBJ1-1; D unresolved. Trimming pared 6 bases from V and 2 bases from J, leaving 19 bases between. Germline V gene lookup returns CDR1 MGHDK and CDR2 SYGVNS. The CDR3 sequence is 16 residues long. The CDR3 DNA is TGTGCCAGCAGGCCCTACCGGACGGGTACCAACACTGAAGCTTTCTTT. It translates to CASRPYRTGTNTEAFF.

This clonotype has only a few counts. The rearrangement links TRBV10-3 to TRBJ2-5; a weak D match, TRBD2 (6 bases). Per germline, CDR1 ENHRY and CDR2 SYGVKD. V lost 0 bases, J lost 4 bases, and 6 bases lay in between. This CDR3 has 13 residues. The CDR3 sequence is CAISESGGETQYF. The CDR3 bases are TGTGCCATCAGTGAGTCGGGGGGAGAGACCCAGTACTTC.

This chain joins TRBV12-3 or TRBV12-4 and TRBJ2-6; D not resolved. There are 14 residues in the CDR3. V gave up 6 bases and J gave up 2 bases, with 8 bases separating them. Here the CDR3 reads CASRVEAGANVLTF. DNA for the CDR3: TGTGCCAGCAGGGTAGAGGCTGGGGCCAACGTCCTGACTTTC.

This clonotype was seen more than once but under ten times. The chain has TRBV6-2 or TRBV6-3 and TRBJ1-5; TRBD1 might be the D (5 bases). CDR1 MNHEY and CDR2 SVGEGT come from the germline V gene. The V gene lost 2 bases and the J gene lost 6 bases, with 8 bases spanning the gap. This CDR3 contains 13 residues. In DNA form, the CDR3 reads TGTGCCAGCAGTTACGTCCAGGGTCAGCCCCAGCATTTT. It is translated as CASSYVQGQPQHF.